This is a list of T cell receptor beta chains from one sample in a study of shared clonotypes between healthy human individuals. Generated by immunoSEQ multiplex PCR, the TCRdb table keeps only in-frame clones and is missing some. Of roughly 640,000 clones listed, around 67% were seen once; the top ten hold roughly 1.7%. The sequencing sample was made of memory CD4+ T cells sorted from blood. The receptors originated from a woman aged 25 to 45 in good health. Each CDR3 is given with its conserved first and last residue. Each record gives: CDR3 length, V gene, J gene, D gene, clone size, CDR3 DNA, CDR3 protein. D genes are given only for firm matches. The listing skips clone size in some rows; elsewhere it reads once, few, many or a size class.

14	TRBV9	TRBJ1-1	.	.	TGTGCCAGCAGCGTAGGGTGGGGAAACACTGAAGCTTTCTTT	CASSVGWGNTEAFF
12	TRBV7-9	TRBJ2-4	.	.	TGTGCCAGCAGCCCATCTCGGAACATTCAGTACTTC	CASSPSRNIQYF
14	TRBV4-2	TRBJ2-1	.	.	TGTGCCAGCAGCCAAGTTAAGCGAGACAATGAGCAGTTCTTC	CASSQVKRDNEQFF
15	TRBV7-8	TRBJ2-2	.	.	TGTGCCAGCAGCTTACACAGGGGGGGGTCCGGGGAGCTGTTTTTT	CASSLHRGGSGELFF
13	TRBV4-1	TRBJ2-7	.	.	TGCGCCAGCAGTACAGGGAGACTCTACGAGCAGTACTTC	CASSTGRLYEQYF
18	TRBV11-2	TRBJ2-7	TRBD2	.	TGTGCCAGCAGAACACTAGCGGGAGGCCGGGATTTTCGGCGGGAGCAGTACTTC	CASRTLAGGRDFRREQYF
17	TRBV7-9	TRBJ2-5	TRBD1	.	TGTGCCAGCAGCTTAGCGTCGGGACAGGGGCGGACGAAGACCCAGTACTTC	CASSLASGQGRTKTQYF
14	TRBV18	TRBJ2-5	.	.	TGTGCCAGCTCAGCCACTAGTTTCGAAGAGACCCAGTACTTC	CASSATSFEETQYF
14	TRBV6-6	TRBJ2-7	TRBD2	.	TGTGCCAGCAGTTCCCCGACTAGCGCGTACGAGCAGTACTTC	CASSSPTSAYEQYF
14	TRBV27	TRBJ1-1	.	many	TGTGCCAGCAGTTTATCTCCAGGGGACACTGAAGCTTTCTTT	CASSLSPGDTEAFF